This T cell receptor beta chain was captured by sequencing in a study of blood T cell repertoires in COVID-19. The CDR3 runs to 16 residues. Germline loops: CDR1 MDHEN, CDR2 SYDVKM. V lost 2 bases, J lost 4 bases, and 7 bases stayed unmatched. Per the original methods: The authors estimated nucleated cell counts from reference gene primer amplification. Sequenced by immunoSEQ multiplex PCR; TCRdb stores in-frame clones only, minus some. Clonal size and the V and J genes are those of that table, whereas D and trimming came from the DNA. The sample has around 260,000 clones, 80% to 95% seen once. The chain carries TRBV28 and TRBJ2-5; TRBD2 matches at 10 bases. The sequenced sample consisted of peripheral blood. This receptor was taken from a woman in her thirties with COVID-19, enrolled during active disease. For the CDR3, the DNA is TGTGCCAGCAGTTTAGGACCGGGACTAGCGCCAGAGACCCAGTACTTC. Amino acid sequence: CASSLGPGLAPETQYF.